This TCR beta chain was sequenced for a study of T cells expressing NK-cell markers. Study-wide background: Serological testing identified most of the eight sequenced donors as HCMV-seropositive and one as seronegative.

A note on this clonotype: Its antigen is still unknown.

General observations from the study: The CD3+CD56-NKG2C+ fraction of a handful of donors was also led by these clonotypes.

Germline lookup yields CDR1 ENHRY and CDR2 SYGVKD. The length of the CDR3 is 13 residues. No DNA is given; TCRdb re-called the 5' RACE reads and lists each CDR3 protein once. The sample table includes about 460,000 distinct CDR3 sequences. Sequenced material: blood T cells: a sorted CD56 or NKG2C T cell subset, CD4+ or CD8+ T cells, or bulk PBMC T cells (not recorded which). The gene calls are TRBV10-3 and TRBJ1-5; TCRdb reports TRBD1, a call that lacks DNA to check it against. This TCR derives from a woman aged 45-60 years in good health. The CDR3 sequence: CAIGTEPFQPQHF.